Listed here are 26 T cell receptor beta chains from one sample, sequenced in a study of Ad26.COV2.S vaccination and SARS-CoV-2 variants. The treatment here: around 19 received Ad26.COV2.S at low or high dose, single or two shots; about 5 received placebo; per-sample allocation not given. Sampling occurred on day 63 after the first vaccine or placebo injection. Libraries were prepared by immunoSEQ multiplex PCR; TCRdb keeps only in-frame clonotypes and omits some of them. The table shows 360,000 or so clones, with over 75% occurring only once. Source: peripheral blood, taken in a trial of Ad26.COV2.S vaccine versus placebo. Receptors were obtained from a person between 18 and 59 years old who received the Ad26.COV2.S COVID-19 vaccine or a placebo.

The genes are TRBV5-6 and TRBJ1-3; maybe TRBD1 (5 bases). Germline V gene lookup returns CDR1 SGHDT and CDR2 YYEEEE. V was cut by 2 bases and J by 2 bases, with 11 bases left in between. The CDR3 covers 15 residues. As DNA, the CDR3 is TGTGCCAGCAGCTTAGGAGGGGTCCCTGGAAACACCATATATTTT. This sequence encodes CASSLGGVPGNTIYF.

J is TRBJ2-4 and V is TRBV14, with D perhaps matching TRBD1 or TRBD2 (5 bases each). With 2 bases removed from V and 15 bases from J, the gap between germline ends came to 14 bases. CDR3 size: 12 residues. The germline gives CDR1 SGHDN, CDR2 FVKESK. CDR3 region: CASSQSRDGWYF. DNA for the CDR3: TGTGCCAGCAGCCAATCAAGGGACGGTTGGTACTTC.

On this clone: Other nucleotide sequences from this sample produce the same CDR3. This chain connects TRBV24-1 to TRBJ2-2; possible D gene TRBD1, 5 bases. Trimming left V 5 bases short and J 1 base short, with 10 bases between. Germline V gene sequence: CDR1 KGHDR, CDR2 SFDVKD. CDR3 length equals 15 residues. CDR3 loop: CATSAGTGNTGELFF. The CDR3 region has the DNA TGTGCCACCAGTGCCGGTACAGGGAACACCGGGGAGCTGTTTTTT.

A few counts support this clone. The chain joins TRBV2 to TRBJ1-6; D may be TRBD1 (5 bases). CDR3 length: 14 amino acids. Germline V gene data show CDR1 as SNHLY and CDR2 as FYNNEI. The V and J ends lost 5 bases and 9 bases respectively, with 14 bases between them. CDR3 in amino acids: CASSSGLRSSPLHF. For the CDR3, the DNA is TGTGCCAGCAGTTCGGGGCTACGGAGTTCACCCCTCCACTTT.

The genes are TRBV20-1 and TRBJ1-5; possibly TRBD1 for D (5 bases). Between the trimmed V and J ends, which lost 3 bases and 0 bases, there was a span of 12 bases. In germline, CDR1 is DFQATT, CDR2 SNEGSKA (reference sequence). The CDR3 contains 15 residues. CDR3 protein: CSASSQDNSNQPQHF. CDR3 bases: TGCAGTGCTAGTTCCCAGGACAATAGCAATCAGCCCCAGCATTTT.

The rearrangement joins TRBV12-5 to TRBJ1-4; D is unclear. With 0 bases removed from V and 0 bases from J, the gap between germline ends came to 23 bases. There are 21 residues in the CDR3. Germline V gene sequence: CDR1 LGHNT, CDR2 FRNRAP. In nucleotides, the CDR3 is TGTGCTAGTGGTTTGGTACTCATCCCCGCAGGCCCAACTACAACTAATGAAAAACTGTTTTTT. Translated: CASGLVLIPAGPTTTNEKLFF. The full variable domain, rest sourced from reference TRBV12-5 and TRBJ1-4, is DARVTQTPRHKVTEMGQEVTMRCQPILGHNTVFWYRQTMMQGLELLAYFRNRAPLDDSGMPKDRFSAEMPDATLATLKIQPSEPRDSAVYFCASGLVLIPAGPTTTNEKLFFGSGTQLSVL.

The V gene is TRBV5-1, the J gene TRBJ1-2; TRBD1 matches 9 bases. The trim removed 7 bases at V and 8 bases at J, leaving 12 bases unmatched. The CDR3 spans 14 residues. Germline CDR1 SGHRS, CDR2 YFSETQ. The CDR3 DNA reads as TGCGCCAGCTATCCAACAGGGGGCCACGAGGGCTACACCTTC. Translating it yields CASYPTGGHEGYTF.

The chain has TRBV2 and TRBJ2-7, with 7 bases identical to TRBD1. Germline loops: CDR1 SNHLY, CDR2 FYNNEI. This CDR3 has 13 residues. After removal of 5 bases from V and 2 bases from J, the junction contained 3 bases not matched to a gene. The CDR3 sequence is CASSRDRPYEQYF. The CDR3 coding sequence is TGTGCCAGCAGTCGGGACAGACCCTACGAGCAGTACTTC.

The chain combines TRBV7-9 with TRBJ1-6; no reliable D call. This CDR3 is 16 amino acids long. CDR1 SEHNR and CDR2 FQNEAQ come from the germline V gene (reference sequence). Trimming took 3 bases from V and 10 from J, leaving 19 bases between them. The CDR3 region has the DNA TGTGCCAGCAGCTTGGGGTTTGGTGCGGTTGGGTCACCCCTCCACTTT. Its translation is CASSLGFGAVGSPLHF.

The chain combines TRBV9 with TRBJ1-3; 7 bases are a match to TRBD1. Per the germline V gene, CDR1 is SGDLS and CDR2 is YYNGEE. CDR3 length: 13 amino acids. V lost 7 bases to trimming and J lost 3 bases; unmatched junction nucleotides: 4. The CDR3 nucleotides are TGTGCCAGCGGCTGGGACAGTGGAAACACCATATATTTT. Protein: CASGWDSGNTIYF.

V usage is TRBV18 and J usage is TRBJ1-2, with D possibly being TRBD1 (6 bases). In germline, CDR1 is KGHSH, CDR2 LQKENI. The CDR3 covers 15 residues. V gave up 2 bases and J gave up 4 bases, with 14 bases separating them. CDR3 sequence reads: CASSPNYRALYGYTF. The CDR3 nucleotides read TGTGCCAGCTCACCAAATTACAGGGCCCTCTATGGCTACACCTTC.

The CDR3 loop reads CASSRGLAGGTSTDTQYF. The CDR3 bases are TGTGCCAGCAGCAGGGGACTAGCGGGGGGGACTAGCACAGATACGCAGTATTTT. The rearrangement joins TRBV5-8 to TRBJ2-3, with 16 bases matching TRBD2. This CDR3 has 18 residues. The V gene end was trimmed by 4 bases and the J gene end by 0 bases; junction bases not matched to a gene: 5. Per germline, CDR1 SGHTS and CDR2 YDEGEE.

CDR3 region: CASNPGSGELFF. CDR3 DNA sequence: TGTGCCAGCAATCCAGGGTCCGGGGAGCTGTTTTTT. This chain links TRBV14 with TRBJ2-2; tentative D call: TRBD1 (5 bases). CDR3 length equals 12 residues. Trimming left V 7 bases short and J 6 bases short, with 9 bases between. Germline V gene data show CDR1 as SGHDN and CDR2 as FVKESK.

The sample holds a few counts of this clone. The rearrangement links TRBV4-2 to TRBJ1-2; tentatively, D is TRBD1 (5 bases). Germline-derived CDR1 and CDR2 are LGHNA and YNFKEQ. Trimming took off 3 bases at V and 8 bases at J, with 19 bases between the two ends. The CDR3 covers 15 residues. Here the CDR3 reads CASSQTPGPNGGYTF. CDR3 nucleotide sequence: TGTGCCAGCAGCCAGACCCCGGGACCCAACGGGGGCTACACCTTC.

The rearrangement links TRBV6-2 or TRBV6-3 to TRBJ1-2; unclear D gene. This CDR3 comprises 13 residues. Germline CDR1 MNHEY, CDR2 SVGEGT. V was shortened by 2 bases and J by 4 bases, with 8 bases between the two germline ends. The CDR3 nucleotides are TGTGCCAGCAGTTACGAGGGTCTCTATGGCTACACCTTC. Its protein is CASSYEGLYGYTF.

The chain couples TRBV7-6 to TRBJ2-2; a possible D gene is TRBD1 (6 bases). The length of the CDR3 is 18 residues. Trimming left V 2 bases short and J 0 bases short, with 16 bases between. CDR1 and CDR2 (germline): SGHVS, FNYEAQ. The CDR3 spells CASSLWDTTRPNTGELFF. The CDR3 bases are TGTGCCAGCAGCTTATGGGACACTACACGTCCGAACACCGGGGAGCTGTTTTTT. The whole variable domain, remainder taken from reference TRBV7-6 and TRBJ2-2, is GAGVSQSPRYKVTKRGQDVALRCDPISGHVSLYWYRQALGQGPEFLTYFNYEAQQDKSGLPNDRFSAERPEGSISTLTIQRTEQRDSAMYRCASSLWDTTRPNTGELFFGEGSRLTVL.

The J gene is TRBJ1-5, the V gene TRBV7-3, with D maybe TRBD1 (5 bases). CDR3 length: 13 amino acids. The germline V and J ends were trimmed by 5 bases and 2 bases, with 7 bases remaining between them. Germline CDR1 and CDR2: SGHTA and FQGTGA. CDR3 amino acids: CASSPQGNQPQHF. The CDR3, as DNA: TGTGCCAGCAGCCCACAGGGCAATCAGCCCCAGCATTTT.

The gene calls are TRBV9 and TRBJ2-2, with D maybe TRBD2 (6 bases). Trimming shortened V by 4 bases and J by 6 bases, and 19 bases separated the two germline ends. The germline V gene has CDR1 SGDLS and CDR2 YYNGEE. The CDR3 runs to 16 residues. The CDR3 bases are TGTGCCAGCAGCCCCAGAGGGCGGGGAGGATCCGGGGAGCTGTTTTTT. Translated, it gives CASSPRGRGGSGELFF.

This rearrangement joins TRBV6-4 to TRBJ1-2; perhaps TRBD1 as D (6 bases). The CDR3 length is 14 residues. The V end was cut by 2 bases, the J end by 6 bases, with 13 bases between. Germline V CDR1 and CDR2: MRHNA, SNTAGT. The chain's CDR3 is CASSDGGGIDGYTF. The CDR3 DNA sequence: TGTGCCAGCAGTGACGGGGGGGGCATAGATGGCTACACCTTC.

The genes are TRBV25-1 and TRBJ2-3, with D uncertain. The CDR3 runs 14 residues. Germline V gives CDR1 MGHDK, CDR2 SYGVNS. V dropped 3 bases and J dropped 0 bases, with 7 bases sitting between them. CDR3 in amino acids: CASSDHSSTDTQYF. The CDR3 DNA is TGTGCCAGCAGTGATCATAGTAGCACAGATACGCAGTATTTT.

This clone was seen just once. V and J are TRBV11-2 and TRBJ2-5; D not resolved. The CDR3 runs 17 residues. The V gene's germline CDR1 is SGHAT and CDR2 FQNNGV. The V end lost 5 bases, the J end lost 5 bases, and 24 bases lay between the germline ends. The CDR3 loop reads CASSPVVLAWASETQYF. CDR3 DNA: TGTGCCAGCAGCCCGGTTGTGTTGGCATGGGCTTCCGAGACCCAGTACTTC.

This clone appeared once. The chain recombines TRBV9 with TRBJ1-6, with a weak D call TRBD1 (5 bases). The CDR3 length is 17 residues. Germline V gene sequence: CDR1 SGDLS, CDR2 YYNGEE. V dropped 4 bases and J dropped 0 bases, with 14 bases sitting between them. In nucleotides, the CDR3 is TGTGCCAGCAGCCCCTATAGCGGGGGCTCCTATAATTCACCCCTCCACTTT. This gives the protein CASSPYSGGSYNSPLHF.

This clone was seen a few times. This rearrangement joins TRBV6-6 to TRBJ1-1; D is ambiguous. This CDR3 has 14 amino acids. Trimming stripped 6 bases from V and 1 base from J, with 12 bases between. The V gene's germline CDR1 is MNHNY and CDR2 SVGAGI (reference sequence). The CDR3 DNA follows: TGTGCCAGCAGCAAGGACGGAGGGAACACTGAAGCTTTCTTT. Translating it yields CASSKDGGNTEAFF.

The chain uses TRBV15 and TRBJ2-7, with TRBD1 matching 8 bases. This CDR3 has 14 residues. CDR1 is LNHNV, CDR2 YYDKDF, per germline (reference sequence). With V trimmed by 3 bases and J by 4 bases, 5 bases remained unmatched. In DNA form, the CDR3 reads TGTGCCACCAGCAGCCAGGGGGCGCGGTACGAGCAGTACTTC. Residues: CATSSQGARYEQYF.

The rearrangement uses TRBV19 and TRBJ2-5, with 11 bases fitting TRBD1. V dropped 7 bases and J dropped 0; count of bases not matched to a gene: 4. This CDR3 is built from 15 residues. In germline, CDR1 is LNHDA, CDR2 SQIVND (reference sequence). The CDR3: CASKGQGGDQETQYF. For the CDR3, the DNA is TGTGCCAGTAAGGGACAGGGGGGAGACCAAGAGACCCAGTACTTC.

V and J are TRBV21-1 and TRBJ1-5; the tabulated D call, TRBD1, remains unverified against the DNA. TRBV21-1 is an annotated pseudogene. There are 15 residues in the CDR3. The CDR3 is CASSNKTGERQPQHF. The CDR3 DNA is TGTGCCAGCAGCAATAAGACAGGGGAAAGACAGCCCCAGCATTTT.